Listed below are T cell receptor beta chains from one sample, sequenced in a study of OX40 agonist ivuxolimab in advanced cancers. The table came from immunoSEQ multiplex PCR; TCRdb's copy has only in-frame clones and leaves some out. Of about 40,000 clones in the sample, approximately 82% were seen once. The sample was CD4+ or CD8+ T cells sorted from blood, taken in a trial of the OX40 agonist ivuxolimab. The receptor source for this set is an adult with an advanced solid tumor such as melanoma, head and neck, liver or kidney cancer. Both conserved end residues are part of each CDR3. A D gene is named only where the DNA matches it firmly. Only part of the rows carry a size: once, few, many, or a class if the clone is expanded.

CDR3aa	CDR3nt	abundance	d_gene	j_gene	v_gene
CASRGDLTGNTIYF	TGTGCCAGCAGGGGGGATTTGACGGGAAACACCATATATTTT	few	-	TRBJ1-3	TRBV6-5
CASSLNSGLEETQYF	TGCGCCAGCAGCCTGAATTCGGGACTGGAAGAGACCCAGTACTTC	-	-	TRBJ2-5	TRBV4-3
CASSPVASLGTQYF	TGTGCCAGCAGCCCGGTGGCTAGCTTGGGGACCCAGTACTTC	-	-	TRBJ2-5	TRBV5-6
CASSPRDSPTNYGYTF	TGTGCCAGCAGCCCAAGGGACAGTCCTACTAACTATGGCTACACCTTC	-	TRBD1	TRBJ1-2	TRBV5-6
CASSKGQSNYGYTF	TGTGCCAGCAGCAAGGGACAGAGTAACTATGGCTACACCTTC	-	TRBD1	TRBJ1-2	TRBV7-8
CASSQDYGVFGPETQYF	TGCGCCAGCAGCCAAGATTACGGCGTTTTCGGTCCAGAGACCCAGTACTTC	-	-	TRBJ2-5	TRBV4-3
CASSFGRVPTDTQYF	TGTGCCAGCAGCTTCGGGAGGGTCCCCACAGATACGCAGTATTTT	-	TRBD2	TRBJ2-3	TRBV9
CASSPRQGGDYGYTF	TGTGCCAGCAGCCCACGACAGGGCGGGGACTATGGCTACACCTTC	-	TRBD1	TRBJ1-2	TRBV9
CASSQGGSGRSYEQYF	TGCGCCAGCAGCCAAGGGGGGTCGGGACGGTCCTACGAGCAGTACTTC	few	-	TRBJ2-7	TRBV4-1
CASSFGTGKNEQYF	TGTGCCAGCAGCTTCGGGACAGGTAAAAACGAGCAGTACTTC	-	TRBD1	TRBJ2-7	TRBV13
CASSPDSGGTLHF	TGTGCCAGCAGCCCCGATTCGGGAGGAACCCTCCACTTT	few	-	TRBJ1-6	TRBV11-2
CASSLARTAYNEQFF	TGTGCCAGCAGCTTAGCGAGGACCGCCTACAATGAGCAGTTCTTC	-	-	TRBJ2-1	TRBV7-9
CASSEGIGELPYEQYF	TGTGCCAGCAGTGAAGGGATCGGGGAACTACCCTACGAGCAGTACTTC	-	-	TRBJ2-7	TRBV6-4
CASSQDLGGGDEQFF	TGTGCCAGCAGCCAAGATTTGGGTGGAGGGGATGAGCAGTTCTTC	-	-	TRBJ2-1	TRBV14
CASSFYPRKHRGAVF	TGTGCCAGCAGCTTTTACCCCCGGAAACACCGGGGAGCTGTTTTT	-	-	TRBJ2-2	TRBV5-4
CASSLQGAYEKLFF	TGTGCCAGTAGTTTACAGGGGGCCTACGAAAAACTGTTTTTT	-	TRBD1	TRBJ1-4	TRBV19
CASTRGNSGANVLTF	TGTGCCAGCACCCGGGGGAACTCTGGGGCCAACGTCCTGACTTTC	-	-	TRBJ2-6	TRBV2
CASSQETSNTEAFF	TGTGCCAGCAGCCAAGAGACATCGAACACTGAAGCTTTCTTT	few	-	TRBJ1-1	TRBV14